The 25 T cell receptor beta chains in this list originate from one sample, sequenced in a study of T cells in Graves' hyperthyroidism and ophthalmopathy. Amplification of TCR beta CDR3 regions used RNA as the template. First-round RT-PCR of the TCR CDR3 relied on the HTBI primer set. MiXCR, applied by TCRdb to the multiplex PCR reads, yields one record per CDR3 protein. The sample contains approximately 640,000 distinct CDR3 sequences, about 45% of which appear only once. Sequenced: peripheral blood or thyroid tissue (not recorded which). Receptors originate from an adult man with Graves' disease, either hyperthyroidism or ophthalmopathy (not recorded which).

The rearrangement uses TRBV19 and TRBJ1-1; TRBD1 matches 8 bases. The CDR3 sequence is 18 residues long. Unmatched junction bases numbered 14, after V lost 5 bases and J lost 0 bases. The germline gives CDR1 LNHDA, CDR2 SQIVND (reference sequence). In DNA, the CDR3 is TGTGCCAGTAGTCCCTTGACAGGGGATGGACGGGTGAACACTGAAGCTTTCTTT. It encodes CASSPLTGDGRVNTEAFF.

The chain links TRBV29-1 to TRBJ2-5; D may be TRBD1 or TRBD2 (6 bases each). The V end was cut by 6 bases, the J end by 5 bases, with 19 bases between. Germline V gene sequence: CDR1 SQVTM, CDR2 ANQGSEA. The CDR3 is 14 residues long. In DNA, the CDR3 is TGCAGCGTCGACAATAGGGGGGTACGGGAGACCCAGTACTTC. Its translation: CSVDNRGVRETQYF.

This clonotype was recorded many times. The V and J genes are TRBV24-1 and TRBJ2-5, with 7 positions matching TRBD1. V gave up 5 bases and J gave up 4 bases; unmatched junction bases: 3. The CDR3 has 13 residues. Germline V gene lookup returns CDR1 KGHDR and CDR2 SFDVKD. CDR3 bases: TGTGCCACCAGTGGACAGGGTACAGAGACCCAGTACTTC. Encoded protein: CATSGQGTETQYF.

This sequence joins TRBV25-1 and TRBJ1-2, with TRBD1 as a possible D gene (5 bases). Trimming removed 5 bases at V and 7 bases at J, with 17 bases between. The CDR3 extends over 14 amino acids. Germline lookup yields CDR1 MGHDK and CDR2 SYGVNS. For the CDR3, the DNA is TGTGCCAGCAGTTCCGCCGGCTCGGGGGGTGGCTACACCTTC. Its translation is CASSSAGSGGGYTF.

V gene TRBV9 combines with J gene TRBJ2-7; 8 nucleotides agree with TRBD1. J was trimmed by 2 bases and V by 4 bases; bases with no gene match: 8. Germline V gene lookup returns CDR1 SGDLS and CDR2 YYNGEE. CDR3 size: 15 residues. The CDR3 bases are TGTGCCAGCAGCCGAGGGTCGGACAGGGCCTACGAGCAGTACTTC. It encodes CASSRGSDRAYEQYF.

The chain combines TRBV19 with TRBJ1-5; D gene unclear. V was trimmed by 1 base and J by 3 bases, leaving 7 bases between them. CDR3 length equals 14 residues. CDR1 is LNHDA and CDR2 is SQIVND in the germline V gene (reference sequence). The CDR3 loop is CASSIGDSNQPQHF. The CDR3 DNA reads as TGTGCCAGTAGTATAGGAGATTCCAATCAGCCCCAGCATTTT.

This clonotype was detected a few times. The rearrangement links TRBV29-1 to TRBJ2-7; D is perhaps TRBD1 (6 bases). The CDR3 runs 14 residues. Trimming took 2 bases from V and 2 from J, leaving 13 bases between them. CDR1 is SQVTM, CDR2 ANQGSEA, per germline. CDR3: CSVEQGTTPYEQYF. The CDR3 nucleotides are TGCAGCGTTGAACAGGGGACAACACCCTACGAGCAGTACTTC.

The chain links TRBV7-7 to TRBJ2-2; TRBD2 matches at 7 bases. CDR1 and CDR2 from the germline V gene are SSHAT and FNYEAQ (reference sequence). The CDR3 covers 15 residues. Trimming took 5 bases from V and 4 from J; bases not matched to a gene: 7. CDR3 sequence reads: CASSPLTSVTGELFF. DNA of the CDR3: TGTGCCAGCAGCCCCCTTACTAGCGTCACCGGGGAGCTGTTTTTT.

This clonotype showed up many times. This chain links TRBV7-2 with TRBJ2-5; D ambiguous. This CDR3 has 11 amino acids. The germline CDR1 and CDR2 sequences are SGHTA and FQGNSA. The V end was cut by 4 bases, the J end by 5 bases, with 5 bases between. In nucleotides, the CDR3 is TGTGCCAGCAGCTCAGACGAGACCCAGTACTTC. This codes for CASSSDETQYF.

This clonotype was seen only a few times. The chain links TRBV24-1 to TRBJ1-1, with D possibly TRBD1 on 5 matching bases. The CDR3 has 13 residues. Germline V gene data show CDR1 as KGHDR and CDR2 as SFDVKD. Trimming pared 5 bases from V and 1 base from J, leaving 7 bases between. In nucleotides, the CDR3 is TGTGCCACCAGTGCCGGGGGGAACACTGAAGCTTTCTTT. This translates into CATSAGGNTEAFF.

This clonotype appeared many times. This chain links TRBV7-9 with TRBJ1-2; TRBD1 matches 9 bases. The trim removed 3 bases at V and 3 bases at J, leaving 5 bases unmatched. CDR3 length equals 15 residues. Germline V lookup: CDR1 SEHNR, CDR2 FQNEAQ (reference sequence). The CDR3 nucleotides are TGTGCCAGCAGCTTCCTCACAGGGGGCGACTATGGCTACACCTTC. This sequence encodes CASSFLTGGDYGYTF.

The sample holds many counts of this clonotype. The V gene is TRBV7-8, the J gene TRBJ1-3; D gene uncertain. The CDR3 has 15 residues. V shed 5 bases and J shed 1 base, with 12 bases lying between them. Germline V gene data show CDR1 as SGHVS and CDR2 as FQNEAQ. The DNA of the CDR3 is TGTGCCAGCAGCCTCGACATGGGATCTGGAAACACCATATATTTT. The encoded protein is CASSLDMGSGNTIYF.

The V call is TRBV7-2, the J call TRBJ2-7; 10 nucleotides align to TRBD1. Germline V gives CDR1 SGHTA, CDR2 FQGNSA. With 5 bases clipped from V and 5 bases from J, the junction kept 3 bases outside the gene matches. The CDR3 totals 13 residues. The CDR3 protein is CASSTDRGDEQYF. Written as DNA, the CDR3 is TGTGCCAGCAGCACGGACAGGGGGGACGAGCAGTACTTC.

The chain joins TRBV11-2 to TRBJ2-7, with 8 nucleotides matching TRBD1. The CDR3 contains 19 residues. Germline CDR1 and CDR2: SGHAT and FQNNGV. The junction had 19 bases not matched to a gene; V was cut back by 5 bases and J by 1 base. The CDR3 loop is CASSTYSSVEDRGSYEQYF. DNA for the CDR3: TGTGCCAGCAGCACCTATAGCAGCGTTGAAGACAGGGGATCCTACGAGCAGTACTTC.

The genes are TRBV24-1 and TRBJ1-2, with 11 bases identical to TRBD1. The CDR3 contains 12 residues. The germline CDR1 and CDR2 sequences are KGHDR and SFDVKD. V lost 9 bases to trimming and J lost 7 bases; unmatched junction nucleotides: 3. The CDR3 sequence: CATRTGGFGYTF. CDR3 bases: TGTGCCACCCGGACAGGGGGCTTTGGCTACACCTTC.

The V call is TRBV2, the J call TRBJ2-3; possibly TRBD1 or TRBD2 for D (5 bases each). The V and J ends lost 7 bases and 1 base respectively, with 12 bases between them. The CDR3 consists of 14 residues. CDR1 SNHLY and CDR2 FYNNEI come from the germline V gene. The CDR3 reads CASTGTAGTDTQYF. CDR3 sequence (DNA): TGTGCCAGCACGGGGACGGCGGGCACAGATACGCAGTATTTT.

Comments on this clonotype: A much larger clone differs from this one at a single base, so this may be a read error. V usage is TRBV2 and J usage is TRBJ2-5, with D possibly being TRBD1 or TRBD2 (6 bases each). This CDR3 comprises 15 residues. Germline V gene lookup returns CDR1 SNHLY and CDR2 FYNNEI. The DNA of the CDR3 is TGTGCCAGCAGCCAGGGACGGACAGTTCGGGAGACCCAGCACTTC. Amino acids: CASSQGRTVRETQHF.

V gene TRBV7-2 combines with J gene TRBJ1-1; perhaps TRBD1 as D (6 bases). Germline values: CDR1 SGHTA, CDR2 FQGNSA. Trimming took 5 bases from V and 8 from J, leaving 15 bases between them. This CDR3 contains 13 residues. Written as DNA, the CDR3 is TGTGCCAGCAGCCTTAACAGGGATCGGGAAGCTTTCTTT. This translates into CASSLNRDREAFF.

This clonotype was counted between two and nine times. This sequence joins TRBV19 and TRBJ2-5; weak D call: TRBD2 (7 bases). The V gene's germline CDR1 is LNHDA and CDR2 SQIVND (reference sequence). The CDR3 extends over 15 amino acids. V dropped 7 bases and J dropped 2 bases, with 17 bases sitting between them. CDR3 coding DNA: TGTGCCAGTAAGGATTCCAGGGGAGGGCAAGAGACCCAGTACTTC. As protein: CASKDSRGGQETQYF.

V gene TRBV7-8 combines with J gene TRBJ1-2; no clear D gene. The CDR3 totals 14 residues. The V and J ends lost 5 bases and 7 bases respectively, with 17 bases between them. Germline CDR1 and CDR2: SGHVS and FQNEAQ. The CDR3 protein is CASSSSGVVFGYTF. CDR3 sequence (DNA): TGTGCCAGCAGCAGCTCCGGGGTCGTTTTTGGCTACACCTTC.

This clonotype has at least ten counts. The rearrangement joins TRBV24-1 to TRBJ1-2; D ambiguous. The germline gives CDR1 KGHDR, CDR2 SFDVKD. V gave up 4 bases and J gave up 8 bases, with 19 bases separating them. This CDR3 is built from 15 residues. DNA of the CDR3: TGTGCCACCAGTGACTCCCCGACACGACATTTAGGCTACACCTTC. Its protein product is CATSDSPTRHLGYTF.

This clonotype was seen many times. V usage is TRBV7-8 and J usage is TRBJ2-5; TRBD2 matches 15 bases. CDR1 is SGHVS and CDR2 is FQNEAQ in the germline V gene. V lost 5 bases to trimming and J lost 3 bases; unmatched junction nucleotides: 7. The CDR3 spans 17 residues. In DNA form, the CDR3 reads TGTGCCAGCAGCCTTGGGACTAGCGGGAGGTCGGAAGAGACCCAGTACTTC. Translation: CASSLGTSGRSEETQYF.

The genes are TRBV6-1 and TRBJ1-1; D is ambiguous. The CDR3 is 13 residues long. The V and J ends lost 7 bases and 0 bases respectively, with 9 bases between them. In germline, CDR1 is MNHNS, CDR2 SASEGT. The chain's CDR3 is CASNRAMNTEAFF. CDR3 coding DNA: TGTGCCAGCAACCGGGCTATGAACACTGAAGCTTTCTTT.

A note on this clonotype: One base away lies a much larger clone, so this may be a sequencing read error. The chain joins TRBV10-3 to TRBJ1-1; no clear D. Trimming pared 0 bases from V and 3 bases from J, leaving 8 bases between. Germline V gene sequence: CDR1 ENHRY, CDR2 SYGVKD. This CDR3 spans 14 amino acids. The CDR3 reads CAISESGRDTEAFF. In DNA, the CDR3 is TGTGCCATCAGTGAGTCAGGGAGGGACACTGAAGCTTTCTTT.

There are a few counts of this clonotype. The genes are TRBV20-1 and TRBJ1-5, with no clear D. The CDR3 is made up of 13 amino acids. Looked up from germline, CDR1 is DFQATT and CDR2 is SNEGSKA (reference sequence). The CDR3 loop reads CSAGSDSNQPQHF. The DNA of the CDR3 is TGCAGCGCTGGGTCCGATAGCAATCAGCCCCAGCATTTT.